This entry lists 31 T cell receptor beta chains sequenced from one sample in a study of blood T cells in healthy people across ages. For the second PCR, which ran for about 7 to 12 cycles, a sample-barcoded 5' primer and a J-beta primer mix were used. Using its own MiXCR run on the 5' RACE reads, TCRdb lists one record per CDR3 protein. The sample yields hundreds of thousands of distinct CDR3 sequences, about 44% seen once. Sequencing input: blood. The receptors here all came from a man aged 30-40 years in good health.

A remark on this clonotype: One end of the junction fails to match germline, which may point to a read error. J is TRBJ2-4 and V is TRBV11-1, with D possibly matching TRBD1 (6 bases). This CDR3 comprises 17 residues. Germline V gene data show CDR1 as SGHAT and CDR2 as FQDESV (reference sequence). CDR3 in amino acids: CASSLGGQTLAKNSQYF. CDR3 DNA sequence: TGTGCCAGCAGCTTAGGTGGACAGACCTTAGCCAAAAACAGTCAGTACTTC.

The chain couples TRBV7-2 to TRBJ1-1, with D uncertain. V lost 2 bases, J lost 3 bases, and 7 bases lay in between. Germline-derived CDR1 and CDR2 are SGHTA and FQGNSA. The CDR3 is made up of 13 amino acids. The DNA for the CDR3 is TGTGCCAGCAGCTTACTGCCGGACACTGAAGCTTTCTTT. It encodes CASSLLPDTEAFF. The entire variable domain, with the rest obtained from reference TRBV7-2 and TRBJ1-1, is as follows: GAGVSQSPSNKVTEKGKDVELRCDPISGHTALYWYRQSLGQGLEFLIYFQGNSAPDKSGLPSDRFSAERTGGSVSTLTIQRTQQEDSAVYLCASSLLPDTEAFFGQGTRLTVV.

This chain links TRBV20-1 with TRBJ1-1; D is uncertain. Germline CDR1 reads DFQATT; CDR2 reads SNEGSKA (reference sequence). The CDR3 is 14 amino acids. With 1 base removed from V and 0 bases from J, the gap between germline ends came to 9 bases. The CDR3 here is CSARAILMNTEAFF. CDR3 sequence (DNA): TGCAGTGCTAGAGCAATTCTCATGAACACTGAAGCTTTCTTT.

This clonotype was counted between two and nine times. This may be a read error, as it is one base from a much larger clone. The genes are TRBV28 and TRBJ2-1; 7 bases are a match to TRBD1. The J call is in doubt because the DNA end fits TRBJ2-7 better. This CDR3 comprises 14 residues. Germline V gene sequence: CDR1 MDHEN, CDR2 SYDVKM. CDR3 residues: CASSPQGSYNEQYF. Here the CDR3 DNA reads TGTGCCAGCAGTCCACAGGGGTCCTACAATGAGCAGTACTTC.

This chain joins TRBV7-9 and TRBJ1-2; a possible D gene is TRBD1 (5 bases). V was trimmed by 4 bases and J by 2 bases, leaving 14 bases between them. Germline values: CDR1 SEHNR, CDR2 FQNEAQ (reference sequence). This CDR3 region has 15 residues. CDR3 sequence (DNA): TGTGCCAGCAGCTCCCCACCGACAGAAAACTATGGCTACACCTTC. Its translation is CASSSPPTENYGYTF. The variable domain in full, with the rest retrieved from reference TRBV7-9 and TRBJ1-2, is DTGVSQNPRHKITKRGQNVTFRCDPISEHNRLYWYRQTLGQGPEFLTYFQNEAQLEKSRLLSDRFSAERPKGSFSTLEIQRTEQGDSAMYLCASSSPPTENYGYTFGSGTRLTVV.

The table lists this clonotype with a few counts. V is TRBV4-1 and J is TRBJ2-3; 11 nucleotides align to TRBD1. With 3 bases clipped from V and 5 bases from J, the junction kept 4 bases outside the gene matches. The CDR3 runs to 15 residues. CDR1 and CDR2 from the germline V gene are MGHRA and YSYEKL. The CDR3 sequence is CASSQGQGGIDTQYF. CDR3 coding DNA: TGCGCCAGCAGCCAGGGACAGGGGGGGATAGATACGCAGTATTTT.

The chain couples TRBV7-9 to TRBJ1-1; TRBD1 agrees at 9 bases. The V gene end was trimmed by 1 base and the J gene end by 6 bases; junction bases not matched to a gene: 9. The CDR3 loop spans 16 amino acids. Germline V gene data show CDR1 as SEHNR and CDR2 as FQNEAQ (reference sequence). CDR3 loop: CASSLEGQGTAPEAFF. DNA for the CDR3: TGTGCCAGCAGCTTAGAAGGACAGGGGACAGCCCCTGAAGCTTTCTTT.

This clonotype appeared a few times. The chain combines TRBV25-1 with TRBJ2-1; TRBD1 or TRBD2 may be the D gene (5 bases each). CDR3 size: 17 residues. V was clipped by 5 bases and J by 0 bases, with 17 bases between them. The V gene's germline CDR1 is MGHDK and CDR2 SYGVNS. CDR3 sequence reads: CASSTGVLGSSYNEQFF. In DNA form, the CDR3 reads TGTGCCAGCAGTACAGGTGTTTTGGGGAGCTCCTACAATGAGCAGTTCTTC.

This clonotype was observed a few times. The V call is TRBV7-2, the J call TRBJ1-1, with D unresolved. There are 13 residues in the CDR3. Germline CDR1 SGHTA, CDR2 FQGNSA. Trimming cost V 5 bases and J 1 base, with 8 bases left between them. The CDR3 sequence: CASSRSRNTEAFF. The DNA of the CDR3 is TGTGCCAGCAGCCGCTCCCGGAACACTGAAGCTTTCTTT.

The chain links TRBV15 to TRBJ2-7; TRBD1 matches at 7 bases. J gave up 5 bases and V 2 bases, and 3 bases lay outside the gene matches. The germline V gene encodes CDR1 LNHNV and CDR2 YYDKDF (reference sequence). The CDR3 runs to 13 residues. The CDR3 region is CATSRPGQDEQYF. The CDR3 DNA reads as TGTGCCACCAGCAGACCCGGACAGGACGAGCAGTACTTC. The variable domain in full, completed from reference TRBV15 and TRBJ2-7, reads DAMVIQNPRYQVTQFGKPVTLSCSQTLNHNVMYWYQQKSSQAPKLLFHYYDKDFNNEADTPDNFQSRRPNTSFCFLDIRSPGLGDTAMYLCATSRPGQDEQYFGPGTRLTVT.

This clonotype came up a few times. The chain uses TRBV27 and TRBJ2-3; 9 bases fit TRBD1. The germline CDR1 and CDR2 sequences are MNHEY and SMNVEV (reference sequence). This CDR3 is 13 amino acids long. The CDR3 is CASRDRVADTQYF. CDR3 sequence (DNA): TGTGCTTCCCGGGACAGGGTTGCAGATACGCAGTATTTT.

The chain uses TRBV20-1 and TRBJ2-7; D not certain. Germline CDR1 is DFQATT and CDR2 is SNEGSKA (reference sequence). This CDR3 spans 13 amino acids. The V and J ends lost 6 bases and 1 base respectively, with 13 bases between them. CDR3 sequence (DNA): TGCAGTGCCCCTTCCCACCCGTCCTACGAGCAGTACTTC. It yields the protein CSAPSHPSYEQYF.

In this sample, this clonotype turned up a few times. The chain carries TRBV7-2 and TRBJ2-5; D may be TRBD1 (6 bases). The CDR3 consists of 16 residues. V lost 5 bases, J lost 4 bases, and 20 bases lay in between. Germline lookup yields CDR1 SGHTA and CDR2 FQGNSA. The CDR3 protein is CASSPTKGGRTETQYF. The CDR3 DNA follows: TGTGCCAGCAGCCCGACAAAAGGGGGTCGGACAGAGACCCAGTACTTC.

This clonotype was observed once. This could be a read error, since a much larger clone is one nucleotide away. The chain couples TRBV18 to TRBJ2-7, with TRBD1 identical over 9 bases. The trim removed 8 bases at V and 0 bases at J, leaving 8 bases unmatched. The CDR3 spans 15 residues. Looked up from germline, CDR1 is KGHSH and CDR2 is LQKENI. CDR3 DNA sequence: TGTGCCAGCCCACTCCTGACAGGGGGCTCCTACGAGCAGTACTTC. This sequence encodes CASPLLTGGSYEQYF.

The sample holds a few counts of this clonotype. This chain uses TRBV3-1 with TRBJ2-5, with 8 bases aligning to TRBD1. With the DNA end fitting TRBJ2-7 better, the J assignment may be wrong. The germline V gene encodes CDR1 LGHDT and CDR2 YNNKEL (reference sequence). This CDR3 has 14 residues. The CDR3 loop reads CASSRPDRDHEQYF. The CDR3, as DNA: TGTGCCAGCAGCCGCCCGGACAGGGACCACGAGCAGTACTTC.

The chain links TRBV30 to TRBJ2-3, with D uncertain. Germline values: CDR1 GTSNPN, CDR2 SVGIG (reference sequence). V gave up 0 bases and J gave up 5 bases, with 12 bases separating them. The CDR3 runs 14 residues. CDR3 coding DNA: TGTGCCTGGAGTGTTAGTCGAGCGAGAGATACGCAGTATTTT. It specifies CAWSVSRARDTQYF.

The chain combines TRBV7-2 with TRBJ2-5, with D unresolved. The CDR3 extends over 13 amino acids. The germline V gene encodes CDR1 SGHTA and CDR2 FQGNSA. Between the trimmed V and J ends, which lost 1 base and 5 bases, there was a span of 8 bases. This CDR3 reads CASSLGLSETQYF. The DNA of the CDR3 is TGTGCCAGCAGCTTAGGACTTAGCGAGACCCAGTACTTC. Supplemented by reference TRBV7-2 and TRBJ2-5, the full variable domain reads GAGVSQSPSNKVTEKGKDVELRCDPISGHTALYWYRQSLGQGLEFLIYFQGNSAPDKSGLPSDRFSAERTGGSVSTLTIQRTQQEDSAVYLCASSLGLSETQYFGPGTRLLVL.

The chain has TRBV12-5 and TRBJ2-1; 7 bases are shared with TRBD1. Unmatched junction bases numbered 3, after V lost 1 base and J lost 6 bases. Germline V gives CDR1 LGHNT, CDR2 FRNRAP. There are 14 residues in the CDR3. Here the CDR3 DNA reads TGTGCTAGTGGTTTGGGGGACAGTAGCAATGAGCAGTTCTTC. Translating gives CASGLGDSSNEQFF.

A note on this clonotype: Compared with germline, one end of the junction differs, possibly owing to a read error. CDR3 bases: TGTGTCAGCAGCTTAGGTCTAGGACACGGGTACGAGCAGTACTTC. Translating gives CVSSLGLGHGYEQYF. The rearrangement joins TRBV7-6 to TRBJ2-4; weak D call: TRBD1 (5 bases). The J call is doubtful: the DNA matches TRBJ2-7 better. CDR1 is SGHVS, CDR2 FNYEAQ, per germline. CDR3 length: 15 amino acids.

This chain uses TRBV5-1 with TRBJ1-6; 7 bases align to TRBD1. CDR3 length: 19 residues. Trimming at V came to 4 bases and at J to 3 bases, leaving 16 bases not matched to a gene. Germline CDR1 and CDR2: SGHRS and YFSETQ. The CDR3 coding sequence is TGCGCCAGCAGCGGTGGGGACCGGACAGGAGGGAACTATAATTCACCCCTCCACTTT. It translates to CASSGGDRTGGNYNSPLHF. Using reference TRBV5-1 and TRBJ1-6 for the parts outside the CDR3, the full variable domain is KAGVTQTPRYLIKTRGQQVTLSCSPISGHRSVSWYQQTPGQGLQFLFEYFSETQRNKGNFPGRFSGRQFSNSRSEMNVSTLELGDSALYLCASSGGDRTGGNYNSPLHFGNGTRLTVT.

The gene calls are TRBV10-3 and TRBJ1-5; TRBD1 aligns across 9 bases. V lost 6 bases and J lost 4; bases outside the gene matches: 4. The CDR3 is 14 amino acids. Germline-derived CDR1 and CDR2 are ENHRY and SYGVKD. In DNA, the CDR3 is TGTGCCATCAGGGGACAGGGTGGGAATCAGCCCCAGCATTTT. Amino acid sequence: CAIRGQGGNQPQHF.

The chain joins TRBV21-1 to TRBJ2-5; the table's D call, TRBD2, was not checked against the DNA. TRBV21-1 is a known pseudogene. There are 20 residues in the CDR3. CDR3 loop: CASSGPPSGSYFLYQETQYF. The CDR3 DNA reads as TGTGCCAGCAGCGGACCCCCATCCGGGTCTTATTTTTTGTACCAAGAGACCCAGTACTTC.

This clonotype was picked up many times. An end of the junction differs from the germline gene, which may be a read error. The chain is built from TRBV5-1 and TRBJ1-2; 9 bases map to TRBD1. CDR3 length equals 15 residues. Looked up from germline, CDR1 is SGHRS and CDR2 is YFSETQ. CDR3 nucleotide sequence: TGTGCCAGCAGTCTGGGACAGGGCGCAAACTATGGCTACACCTTC. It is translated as CASSLGQGANYGYTF.

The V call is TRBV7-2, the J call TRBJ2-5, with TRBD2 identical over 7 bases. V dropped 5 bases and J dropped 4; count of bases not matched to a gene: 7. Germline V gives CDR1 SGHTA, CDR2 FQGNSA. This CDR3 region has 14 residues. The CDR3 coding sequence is TGTGCCAGCAGCCCGGGGAGGGGCTTAGAGACCCAGTACTTC. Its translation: CASSPGRGLETQYF. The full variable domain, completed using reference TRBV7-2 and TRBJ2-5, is GAGVSQSPSNKVTEKGKDVELRCDPISGHTALYWYRQSLGQGLEFLIYFQGNSAPDKSGLPSDRFSAERTGGSVSTLTIQRTQQEDSAVYLCASSPGRGLETQYFGPGTRLLVL.

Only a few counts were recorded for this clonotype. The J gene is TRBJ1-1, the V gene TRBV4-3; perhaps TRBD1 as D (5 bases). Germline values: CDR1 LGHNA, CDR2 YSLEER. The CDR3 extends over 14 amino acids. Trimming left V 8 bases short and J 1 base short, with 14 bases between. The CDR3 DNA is TGCGCCAGCCGGGCCGGGGGTGCGAACACTGAAGCTTTCTTT. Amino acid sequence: CASRAGGANTEAFF.

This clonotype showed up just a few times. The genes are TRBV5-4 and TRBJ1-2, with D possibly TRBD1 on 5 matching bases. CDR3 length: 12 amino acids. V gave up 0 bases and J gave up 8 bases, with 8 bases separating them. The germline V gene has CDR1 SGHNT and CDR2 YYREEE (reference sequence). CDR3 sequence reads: CASSLVGDGYTF. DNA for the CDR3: TGTGCCAGCAGCTTGGTTGGGGACGGCTACACCTTC.

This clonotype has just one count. CDR3 coding DNA: TGTGCCAGCAGCGGAGAGGACACGACAGTCAGCTACTACGAGCAGTACTTC. This translates into CASSGEDTTVSYYEQYF. The chain has TRBV9 and TRBJ2-4, with D tentatively TRBD1 (5 bases). The end of the DNA is better explained by TRBJ2-7, so the J call may be wrong. CDR3 length: 17 residues. Germline CDR1 and CDR2: SGDLS and YYNGEE.

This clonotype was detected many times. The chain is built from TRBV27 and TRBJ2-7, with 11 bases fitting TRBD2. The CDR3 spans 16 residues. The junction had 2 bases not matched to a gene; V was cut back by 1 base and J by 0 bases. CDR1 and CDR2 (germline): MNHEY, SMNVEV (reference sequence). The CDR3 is CASSLFLAGGSYEQYF. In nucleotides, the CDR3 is TGTGCCAGCAGTTTATTTCTAGCGGGGGGCTCCTACGAGCAGTACTTC.

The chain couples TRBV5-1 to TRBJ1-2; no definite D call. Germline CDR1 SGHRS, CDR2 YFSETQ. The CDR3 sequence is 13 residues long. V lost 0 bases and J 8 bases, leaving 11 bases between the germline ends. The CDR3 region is CASSLDGSLGYTF. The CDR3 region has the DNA TGCGCCAGCAGCTTGGATGGCTCTTTGGGCTACACCTTC.

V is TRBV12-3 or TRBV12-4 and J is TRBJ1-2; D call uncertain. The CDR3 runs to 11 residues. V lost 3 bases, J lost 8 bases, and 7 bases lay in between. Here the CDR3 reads CASSFREGYTF. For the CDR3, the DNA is TGTGCCAGCAGTTTTAGGGAGGGCTACACCTTC.

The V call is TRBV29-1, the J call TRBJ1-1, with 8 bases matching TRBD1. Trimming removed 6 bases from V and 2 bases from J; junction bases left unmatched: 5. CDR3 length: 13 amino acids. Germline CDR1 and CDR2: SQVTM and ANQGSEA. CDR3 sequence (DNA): TGCAGCGTCCAGGGGGCAGGTAACACTGAAGCTTTCTTT. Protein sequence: CSVQGAGNTEAFF.